Shown below are 21 T cell receptor beta chains from a single sample sequenced in a study of naive and memory T cell subsets. Two oligonucleotides, mixed equimolar, formed the beta constant-region primer covering TRBC1 and TRBC2. TCRdb reprocessed the UMI-ligation and nested PCR reads with MiXCR, giving one entry per CDR3 protein. The table shows some 150,000 distinct CDR3 sequences, with about 18% occurring only once. The sequenced material came from naive CD4+ T cells from blood. The receptors derive from a human donor in good health.

The chain has TRBV5-1 and TRBJ2-1, with D tentatively TRBD2 (5 bases). V gave up 1 base and J gave up 0 bases, with 8 bases separating them. This CDR3 region has 15 residues. Germline CDR1 SGHRS, CDR2 YFSETQ. CDR3 DNA sequence: TGCGCCAGCAGCTTGACTAGTCGCTCCTACAATGAGCAGTTCTTC. This encodes CASSLTSRSYNEQFF.

Ten or more counts support this clonotype. The chain joins TRBV20-1 to TRBJ2-7; 7 bases align to TRBD1. The CDR3 covers 12 residues. With 5 bases clipped from V and 5 bases from J, the junction kept 6 bases outside the gene matches. Germline CDR1 reads DFQATT; CDR2 reads SNEGSKA (reference sequence). The CDR3 DNA sequence: TGCAGTGCTTTGGGACAGCCTGACGAGCAGTACTTC. It specifies CSALGQPDEQYF.

This clonotype turned up a few times. J is TRBJ2-1 and V is TRBV11-2, with 8 nucleotides matching TRBD2. V was pared by 5 bases and J by 8 bases, with 14 bases of the junction left unmatched. The CDR3 covers 16 residues. Germline assignment: CDR1 SGHAT and CDR2 FQNNGV. CDR3 residues: CASSPKVSGNWYEQFF. CDR3 nucleotides: TGTGCCAGCAGCCCCAAGGTTAGCGGGAATTGGTATGAGCAGTTCTTC.

This clonotype was observed a few times. This rearrangement joins TRBV4-1 to TRBJ1-1, with D tentatively TRBD1 (6 bases). The length of the CDR3 is 14 residues. Germline V gene data show CDR1 as MGHRA and CDR2 as YSYEKL. Between the trimmed V and J ends, which lost 4 bases and 6 bases, there was a span of 15 bases. CDR3 DNA sequence: TGCGCCAGCAGCCTCCTCCCGAGGGGGGCTGAAGCTTTCTTT. Translation gives CASSLLPRGAEAFF.

J is TRBJ1-1 and V is TRBV10-3; no firm D call. V lost 10 bases and J 4 bases, leaving 13 bases between the germline ends. The CDR3 covers 12 residues. Germline-derived CDR1 and CDR2 are ENHRY and SYGVKD. This CDR3 reads CASGRRSTEAFF. CDR3 nucleotides: TGTGCCAGCGGCCGGAGAAGCACTGAAGCTTTCTTT.

This clonotype was counted between two and nine times. The rearrangement uses TRBV14 and TRBJ2-3; no firm D call. The CDR3 has 14 amino acids. In germline, CDR1 is SGHDN, CDR2 FVKESK. Between the trimmed V and J ends, which lost 0 bases and 8 bases, there was a span of 12 bases. The DNA for the CDR3 is TGTGCCAGCAGCCAAGATAATATCCTGGGTACGCAGTATTTT. Encoded protein: CASSQDNILGTQYF.

This sequence joins TRBV2 and TRBJ1-1; D is unclear. The germline CDR1 and CDR2 sequences are SNHLY and FYNNEI. Trimming pared 0 bases from V and 7 bases from J, leaving 9 bases between. The length of the CDR3 is 13 residues. The CDR3 region has the DNA TGTGCCAGCAGTGAAGCGGTTCCAGGTGAAGCTTTCTTT. It codes for CASSEAVPGEAFF.

This chain uses TRBV10-2 with TRBJ2-3; unclear D gene. There are 12 residues in the CDR3. CDR1 is WSHSY, CDR2 SAAADI, per germline. Trimming stripped 6 bases from V and 4 bases from J, with 8 bases between. The DNA of the CDR3 is TGCGCCAGCAGATATTCAGCAGATACGCAGTATTTT. As protein: CASRYSADTQYF.

The gene calls are TRBV2 and TRBJ1-5; perhaps TRBD1 as D (5 bases). The CDR3 length is 14 residues. Germline V lookup: CDR1 SNHLY, CDR2 FYNNEI. Between the trimmed V and J ends, which lost 4 bases and 0 bases, there was a span of 7 bases. In DNA, the CDR3 is TGTGCCAGCAGTGGAGGACATAGCAATCAGCCCCAGCATTTT. This sequence encodes CASSGGHSNQPQHF.

This clonotype showed up just a few times. This chain connects TRBV7-2 to TRBJ2-7, with TRBD2 as a possible D gene (6 bases). Per the germline V gene, CDR1 is SGHTA and CDR2 is FQGNSA. The CDR3 covers 12 residues. Trimming stripped 5 bases from V and 3 bases from J, with 8 bases between. The CDR3 sequence is CASSAGYYEQYF. Here the CDR3 DNA reads TGTGCCAGCAGCGCGGGATACTACGAGCAGTACTTC. Using reference TRBV7-2 and TRBJ2-7 for the parts outside the CDR3, the full variable domain is GAGVSQSPSNKVTEKGKDVELRCDPISGHTALYWYRQSLGQGLEFLIYFQGNSAPDKSGLPSDRFSAERTGGSVSTLTIQRTQQEDSAVYLCASSAGYYEQYFGPGTRLTVT.

V is TRBV27 and J is TRBJ1-2, with D hard to call. CDR1 is MNHEY, CDR2 SMNVEV, per germline (reference sequence). V dropped 6 bases and J dropped 0 bases, with 8 bases sitting between them. This CDR3 is built from 13 residues. The CDR3, as DNA: TGTGCCAGCAGCCCTAAGTCTAACTATGGCTACACCTTC. Encoded protein: CASSPKSNYGYTF.

This clonotype showed up just a few times. This chain joins TRBV12-3 or TRBV12-4 and TRBJ2-1; the D is unclear. The ends were cut back, 6 bases at V and 10 bases at J, with 22 bases in the middle. This CDR3 region has 15 residues. CDR3 region: CASSQPQTGPGEQFF. In DNA, the CDR3 is TGTGCCAGCAGCCAACCTCAGACTGGCCCCGGGGAGCAGTTCTTC.

V gene TRBV6-5 combines with J gene TRBJ2-6, with D hard to call. The CDR3 is made up of 14 amino acids. The V end lost 6 bases, the J end lost 0 bases, and 6 bases lay between the germline ends. Germline CDR1 is MNHEY and CDR2 is SVGAGI. CDR3 loop: CASRPDSGANVLTF. As DNA, the CDR3 is TGTGCCAGCAGGCCCGACTCTGGGGCCAACGTCCTGACTTTC.

The chain recombines TRBV15 with TRBJ1-5, with a weak D call TRBD1 (6 bases). This CDR3 region has 15 residues. V was cut by 0 bases and J by 7 bases, with 13 bases left in between. The germline V gene encodes CDR1 LNHNV and CDR2 YYDKDF (reference sequence). CDR3 in DNA: TGTGCCACCAGCAGAGAACAGGGAGGGGGACAGCCCCAGCATTTT. Its translation: CATSREQGGGQPQHF.

This clonotype was seen only a few times. The chain joins TRBV27 to TRBJ2-7; possibly TRBD2 for D (5 bases). Trimming left V 10 bases short and J 3 bases short, with 19 bases between. This CDR3 contains 14 residues. Per germline, CDR1 MNHEY and CDR2 SMNVEV (reference sequence). The CDR3 reads CATKMRATYYEQYF. The CDR3, as DNA: TGTGCCACCAAAATGCGGGCCACTTACTACGAGCAGTACTTC.

J is TRBJ2-2 and V is TRBV6-2 or TRBV6-3, with D perhaps TRBD1 (5 bases). Looked up from germline, CDR1 is MNHEY and CDR2 is SVGEGT. The CDR3 is made up of 16 amino acids. Trimming shortened V by 0 bases and J by 3 bases, and 11 bases separated the two germline ends. The CDR3 loop reads CASSYSPRVDTGELFF. The DNA of the CDR3 is TGTGCCAGCAGTTACTCTCCCAGGGTCGACACCGGGGAGCTGTTTTTT.

This clonotype was seen only a few times. V and J are TRBV7-9 and TRBJ1-5; possibly TRBD1 for D (5 bases). CDR1 and CDR2 (germline): SEHNR, FQNEAQ (reference sequence). The CDR3 has 16 amino acids. V shed 4 bases and J shed 3 bases, with 16 bases lying between them. The CDR3 region has the DNA TGTGCCAGCAGCTCGCACCTAGGAGGGGTCAATCAGCCCCAGCATTTT. Amino acid sequence: CASSSHLGGVNQPQHF.

This clonotype was counted only a few times. This chain links TRBV20-1 with TRBJ1-5; TRBD1 is a possible D gene (6 bases). CDR1 is DFQATT, CDR2 SNEGSKA, per germline (reference sequence). Trimming took off 2 bases at V and 4 bases at J, with 15 bases between the two ends. The CDR3 covers 15 residues. The CDR3, as DNA: TGCAGTGCTAGACCCCACAGGGTAGGGAATCAGCCCCAGCATTTT. It codes for CSARPHRVGNQPQHF.

This clonotype was counted only a few times. The rearrangement joins TRBV12-3 or TRBV12-4 to TRBJ2-5, with TRBD2 matching over 12 bases. This CDR3 has 15 residues. V gave up 8 bases and J gave up 4 bases; unmatched junction bases: 8. The CDR3 nucleotides are TGTGCCAGCGGGGGACTAGCGGGTAACGGAGAGACCCAGTACTTC. Amino acids: CASGGLAGNGETQYF.

The V and J genes are TRBV6-6 and TRBJ2-1; D uncertain. CDR3 length: 16 amino acids. CDR1 MNHNY and CDR2 SVGAGI come from the germline V gene (reference sequence). V was clipped by 4 bases and J by 7 bases, with 20 bases between them. CDR3 coding DNA: TGTGCCAGCAGTTCTCCTACGTACGATTCGTCAAATGAGCAGTTCTTC. As protein: CASSSPTYDSSNEQFF.

There are many counts of this clonotype. The rearrangement joins TRBV12-3 or TRBV12-4 to TRBJ2-7; D ambiguous. The V end was cut by 2 bases, the J end by 3 bases, with 8 bases between. The CDR3 extends over 13 amino acids. This chain's CDR3 is CASSLRPNYEQYF. The CDR3 region has the DNA TGTGCCAGCAGTTTAAGGCCAAACTACGAGCAGTACTTC.